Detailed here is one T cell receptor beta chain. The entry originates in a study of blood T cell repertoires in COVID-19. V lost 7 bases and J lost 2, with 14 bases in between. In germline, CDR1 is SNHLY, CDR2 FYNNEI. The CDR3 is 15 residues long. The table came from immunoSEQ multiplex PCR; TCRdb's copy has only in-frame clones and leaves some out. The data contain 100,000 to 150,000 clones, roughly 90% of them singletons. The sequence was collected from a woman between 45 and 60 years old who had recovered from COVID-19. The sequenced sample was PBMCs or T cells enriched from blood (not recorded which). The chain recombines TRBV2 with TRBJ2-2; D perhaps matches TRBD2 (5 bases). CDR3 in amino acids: CASIAGLLNTGELFF. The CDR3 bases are TGTGCCAGCATCGCAGGACTTCTCAACACCGGGGAGCTGTTTTTT.